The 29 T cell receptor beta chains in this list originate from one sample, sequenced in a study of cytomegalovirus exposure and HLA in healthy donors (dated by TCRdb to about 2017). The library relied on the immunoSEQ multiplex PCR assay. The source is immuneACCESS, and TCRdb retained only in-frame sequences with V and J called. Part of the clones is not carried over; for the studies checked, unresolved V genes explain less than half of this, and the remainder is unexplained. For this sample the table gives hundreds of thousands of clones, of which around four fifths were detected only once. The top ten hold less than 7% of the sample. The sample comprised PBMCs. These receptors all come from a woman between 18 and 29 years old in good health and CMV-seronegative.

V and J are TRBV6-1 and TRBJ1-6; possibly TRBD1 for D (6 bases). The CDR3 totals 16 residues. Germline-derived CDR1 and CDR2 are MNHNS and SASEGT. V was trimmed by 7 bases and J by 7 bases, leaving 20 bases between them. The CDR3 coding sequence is TGTGCCAGCAATGCAGCAAGGACAACAGGGAATTCACCCCTCCACTTT. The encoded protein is CASNAARTTGNSPLHF.

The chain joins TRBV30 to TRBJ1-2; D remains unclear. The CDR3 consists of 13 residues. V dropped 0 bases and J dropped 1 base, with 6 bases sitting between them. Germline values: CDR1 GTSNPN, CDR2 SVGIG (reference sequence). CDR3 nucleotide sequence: TGTGCCTGGAGTGTGGGCCTTAACTATGGCTACACCTTC. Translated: CAWSVGLNYGYTF.

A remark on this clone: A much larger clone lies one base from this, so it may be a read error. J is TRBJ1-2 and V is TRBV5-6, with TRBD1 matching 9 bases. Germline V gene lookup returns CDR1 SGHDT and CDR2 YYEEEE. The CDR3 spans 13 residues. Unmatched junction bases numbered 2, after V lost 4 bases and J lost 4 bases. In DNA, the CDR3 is TGTGCCAGCAGCGTGGGACAGGGCTATGGCTACACCTTC. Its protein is CASSVGQGYGYTF.

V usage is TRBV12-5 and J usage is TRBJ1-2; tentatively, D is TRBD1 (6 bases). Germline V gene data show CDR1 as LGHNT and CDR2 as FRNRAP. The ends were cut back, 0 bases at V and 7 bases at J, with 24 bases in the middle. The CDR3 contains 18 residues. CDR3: CASGLVLLGAPPPGGYTF. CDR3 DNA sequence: TGTGCTAGTGGTTTGGTACTGCTGGGGGCTCCCCCACCTGGTGGCTACACCTTC.

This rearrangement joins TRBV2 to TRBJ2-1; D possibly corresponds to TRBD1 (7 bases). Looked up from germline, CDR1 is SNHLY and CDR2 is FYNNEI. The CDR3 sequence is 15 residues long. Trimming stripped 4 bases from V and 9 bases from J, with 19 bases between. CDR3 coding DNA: TGTGCCAGCAGTGGGTGGGGCCAGGGGGGAAGTGAGCAGTTCTTC. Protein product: CASSGWGQGGSEQFF.

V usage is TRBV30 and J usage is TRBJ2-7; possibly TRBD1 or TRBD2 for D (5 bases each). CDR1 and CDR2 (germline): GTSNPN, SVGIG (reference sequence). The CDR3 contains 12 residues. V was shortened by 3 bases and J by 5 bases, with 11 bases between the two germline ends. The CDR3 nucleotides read TGTGCCTGGAGAGCAGGGAGCCACGAGCAGTACTTC. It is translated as CAWRAGSHEQYF.

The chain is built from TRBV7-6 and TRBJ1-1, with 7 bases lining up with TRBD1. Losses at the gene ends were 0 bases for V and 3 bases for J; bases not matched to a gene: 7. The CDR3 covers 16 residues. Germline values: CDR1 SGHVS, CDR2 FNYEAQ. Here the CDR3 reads CASSLAQGQEDTEAFF. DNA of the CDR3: TGTGCCAGCAGCTTAGCGCAAGGACAGGAAGACACTGAAGCTTTCTTT.

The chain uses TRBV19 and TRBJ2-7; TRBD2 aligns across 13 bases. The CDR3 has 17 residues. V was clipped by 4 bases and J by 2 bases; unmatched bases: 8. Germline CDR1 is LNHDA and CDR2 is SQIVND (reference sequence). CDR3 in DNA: TGTGCCAGTAGTACAGGACTAGCGGGGGTACTCCCCTACGAGCAGTACTTC. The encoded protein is CASSTGLAGVLPYEQYF.

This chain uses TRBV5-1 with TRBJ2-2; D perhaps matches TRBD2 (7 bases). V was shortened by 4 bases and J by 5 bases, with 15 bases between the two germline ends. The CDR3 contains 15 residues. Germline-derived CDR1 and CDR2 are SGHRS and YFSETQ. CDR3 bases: TGCGCCAGCAGCCCCTGGGGGGGCAGGACCGGGGAGCTGTTTTTT. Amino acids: CASSPWGGRTGELFF. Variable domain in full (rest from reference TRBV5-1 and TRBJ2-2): KAGVTQTPRYLIKTRGQQVTLSCSPISGHRSVSWYQQTPGQGLQFLFEYFSETQRNKGNFPGRFSGRQFSNSRSEMNVSTLELGDSALYLCASSPWGGRTGELFFGEGSRLTVL.

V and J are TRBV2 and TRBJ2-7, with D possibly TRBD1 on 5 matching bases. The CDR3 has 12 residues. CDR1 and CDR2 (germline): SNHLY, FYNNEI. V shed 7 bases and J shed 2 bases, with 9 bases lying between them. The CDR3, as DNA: TGTGCCAGCACATCAGGGCCCTACGAGCAGTACTTC. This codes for CASTSGPYEQYF. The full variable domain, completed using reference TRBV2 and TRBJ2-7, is EPEVTQTPSHQVTQMGQEVILRCVPISNHLYFYWYRQILGQKVEFLVSFYNNEISEKSEIFDDQFSVERPDGSNFTLKIRSTKLEDSAMYFCASTSGPYEQYFGPGTRLTVT.

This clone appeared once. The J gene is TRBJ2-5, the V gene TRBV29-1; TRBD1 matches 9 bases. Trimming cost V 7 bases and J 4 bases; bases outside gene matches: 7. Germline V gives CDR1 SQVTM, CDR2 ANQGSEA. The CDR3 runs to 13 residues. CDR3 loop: CSARTGVAETQYF. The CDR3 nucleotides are TGCAGCGCCCGGACAGGGGTGGCAGAGACCCAGTACTTC.

CDR3 in DNA: TGTGCCAGCAGCCAAGGACGGCACTGGGGGGCCAACGTCCTGACTTTC. This codes for CASSQGRHWGANVLTF. The chain carries TRBV14 and TRBJ2-6, with unresolved D. With 1 base removed from V and 4 bases from J, the gap between germline ends came to 11 bases. Germline-derived CDR1 and CDR2 are SGHDN and FVKESK. The CDR3 has 16 residues.

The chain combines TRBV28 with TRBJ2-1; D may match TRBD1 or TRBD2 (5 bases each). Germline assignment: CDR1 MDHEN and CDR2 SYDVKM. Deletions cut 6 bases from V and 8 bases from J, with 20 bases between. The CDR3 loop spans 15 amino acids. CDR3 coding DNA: TGTGCCAGCAGCCCGCCGGGACCCACCGCCGATGAGCAGTTCTTC. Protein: CASSPPGPTADEQFF.

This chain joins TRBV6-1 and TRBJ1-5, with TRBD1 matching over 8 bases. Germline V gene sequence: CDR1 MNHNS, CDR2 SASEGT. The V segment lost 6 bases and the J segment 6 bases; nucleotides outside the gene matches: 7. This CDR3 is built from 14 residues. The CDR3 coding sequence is TGTGCCAGCAGATCGACAGGGGAAGGTCAGCCCCAGCATTTT. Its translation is CASRSTGEGQPQHF.

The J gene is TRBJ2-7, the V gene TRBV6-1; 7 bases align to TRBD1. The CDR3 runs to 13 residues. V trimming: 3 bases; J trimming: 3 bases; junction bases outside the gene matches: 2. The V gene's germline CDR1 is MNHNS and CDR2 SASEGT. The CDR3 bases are TGTGCCAGCAGTGACGACAGGGACTACGAGCAGTACTTC. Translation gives CASSDDRDYEQYF.

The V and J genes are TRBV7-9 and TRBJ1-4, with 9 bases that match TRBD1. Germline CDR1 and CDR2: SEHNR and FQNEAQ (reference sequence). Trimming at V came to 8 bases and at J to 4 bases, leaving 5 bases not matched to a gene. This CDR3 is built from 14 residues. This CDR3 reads CASESGQGNEKLFF. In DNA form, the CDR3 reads TGTGCCAGCGAATCGGGACAGGGTAATGAAAAACTGTTTTTT.

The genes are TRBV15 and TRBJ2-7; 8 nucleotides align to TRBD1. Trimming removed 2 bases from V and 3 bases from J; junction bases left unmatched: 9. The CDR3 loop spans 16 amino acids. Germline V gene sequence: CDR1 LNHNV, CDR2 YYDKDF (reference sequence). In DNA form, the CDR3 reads TGTGCCACCAGCAGACCTAGATCGACAGGGGACTACGAGCAGTACTTC. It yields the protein CATSRPRSTGDYEQYF.

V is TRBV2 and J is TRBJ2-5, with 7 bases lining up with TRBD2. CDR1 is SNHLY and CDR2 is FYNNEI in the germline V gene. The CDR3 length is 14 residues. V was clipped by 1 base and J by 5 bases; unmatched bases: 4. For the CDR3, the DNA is TGTGCCAGCAGTGAAGGGCTAGCGGTGGAGACCCAGTACTTC. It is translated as CASSEGLAVETQYF. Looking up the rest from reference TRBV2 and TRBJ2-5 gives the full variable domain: EPEVTQTPSHQVTQMGQEVILRCVPISNHLYFYWYRQILGQKVEFLVSFYNNEISEKSEIFDDQFSVERPDGSNFTLKIRSTKLEDSAMYFCASSEGLAVETQYFGPGTRLLVL.

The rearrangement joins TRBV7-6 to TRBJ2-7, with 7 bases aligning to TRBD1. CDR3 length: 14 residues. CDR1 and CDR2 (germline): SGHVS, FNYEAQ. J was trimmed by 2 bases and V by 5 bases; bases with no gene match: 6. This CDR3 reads CASSPGDSTYEQYF. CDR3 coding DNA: TGTGCCAGCAGCCCCGGGGACAGTACCTACGAGCAGTACTTC.

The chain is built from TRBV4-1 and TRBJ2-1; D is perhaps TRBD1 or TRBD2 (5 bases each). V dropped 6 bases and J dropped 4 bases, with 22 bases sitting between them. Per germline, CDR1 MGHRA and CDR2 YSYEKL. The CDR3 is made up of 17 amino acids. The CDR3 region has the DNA TGCGCCAGCAGACAGGATTTAGGTAGGACTGGTTACAATGAGCAGTTCTTC. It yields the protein CASRQDLGRTGYNEQFF.

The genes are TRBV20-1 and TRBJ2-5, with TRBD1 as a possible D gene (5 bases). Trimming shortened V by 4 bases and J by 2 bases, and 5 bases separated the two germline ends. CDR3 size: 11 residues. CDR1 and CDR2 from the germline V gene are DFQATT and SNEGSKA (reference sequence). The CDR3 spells CSATGQETQYF. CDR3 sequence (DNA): TGCAGTGCTACAGGGCAAGAGACCCAGTACTTC.

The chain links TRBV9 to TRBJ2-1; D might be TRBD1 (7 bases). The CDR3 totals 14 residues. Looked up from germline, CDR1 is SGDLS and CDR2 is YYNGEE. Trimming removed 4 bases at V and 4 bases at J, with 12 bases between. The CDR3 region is CASSPPGGYNEQFF. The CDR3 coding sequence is TGTGCCAGCAGCCCCCCAGGGGGGTACAATGAGCAGTTCTTC.

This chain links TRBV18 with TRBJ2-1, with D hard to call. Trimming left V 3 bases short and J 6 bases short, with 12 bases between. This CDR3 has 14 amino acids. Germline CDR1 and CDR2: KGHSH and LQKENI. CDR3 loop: CASSPGRTINEQFF. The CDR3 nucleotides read TGTGCCAGCTCACCTGGGCGAACGATCAATGAGCAGTTCTTC. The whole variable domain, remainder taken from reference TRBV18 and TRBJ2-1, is NAGVMQNPRHLVRRRGQEARLRCSPMKGHSHVYWYRQLPEEGLKFMVYLQKENIIDESGMPKERFSAEFPKEGPSILRIQQVVRGDSAAYFCASSPGRTINEQFFGPGTRLTVL.

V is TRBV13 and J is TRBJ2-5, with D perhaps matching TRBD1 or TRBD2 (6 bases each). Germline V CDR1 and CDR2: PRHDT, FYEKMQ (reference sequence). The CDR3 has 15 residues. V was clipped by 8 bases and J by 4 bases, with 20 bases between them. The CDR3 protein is CASSPGRGPGETQYF. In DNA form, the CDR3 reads TGTGCCAGCTCCCCGGGCCGGGGGCCTGGAGAGACCCAGTACTTC. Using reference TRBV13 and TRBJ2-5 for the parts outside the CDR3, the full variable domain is AAGVIQSPRHLIKEKRETATLKCYPIPRHDTVYWYQQGPGQDPQFLISFYEKMQSDKGSIPDRFSAQQFSDYHSELNMSSLELGDSALYFCASSPGRGPGETQYFGPGTRLLVL.

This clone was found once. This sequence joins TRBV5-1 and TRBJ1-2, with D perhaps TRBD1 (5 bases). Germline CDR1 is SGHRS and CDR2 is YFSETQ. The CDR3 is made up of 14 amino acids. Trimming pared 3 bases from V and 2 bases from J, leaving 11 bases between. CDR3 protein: CASSSDTANYGYTF. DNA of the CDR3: TGCGCCAGCAGCTCGGACACTGCGAACTATGGCTACACCTTC.

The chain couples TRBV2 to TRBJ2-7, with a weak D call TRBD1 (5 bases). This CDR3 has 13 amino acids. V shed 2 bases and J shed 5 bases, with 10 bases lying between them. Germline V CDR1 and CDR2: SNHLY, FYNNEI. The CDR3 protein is CASSERGQNEQYF. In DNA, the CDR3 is TGTGCCAGCAGTGAAAGGGGCCAGAACGAGCAGTACTTC.

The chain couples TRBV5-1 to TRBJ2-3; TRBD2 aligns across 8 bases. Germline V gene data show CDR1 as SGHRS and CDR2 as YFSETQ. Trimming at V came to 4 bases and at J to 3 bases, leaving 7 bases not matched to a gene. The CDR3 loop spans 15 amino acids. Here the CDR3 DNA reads TGCGCCAGCAGCCCGGGGGGGCCCTCGACAGATACGCAGTATTTT. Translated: CASSPGGPSTDTQYF.

The CDR3 region has the DNA TGTGCCAGCGGTAGCGGGACCCACCGGGGCTACAATGAGCAGTTCTTC. It codes for CASGSGTHRGYNEQFF. V is TRBV11-1 and J is TRBJ2-1, with 8 bases matching TRBD2. V was clipped by 8 bases and J by 3 bases; unmatched bases: 12. Germline values: CDR1 SGHAT, CDR2 FQDESV (reference sequence). There are 16 residues in the CDR3.

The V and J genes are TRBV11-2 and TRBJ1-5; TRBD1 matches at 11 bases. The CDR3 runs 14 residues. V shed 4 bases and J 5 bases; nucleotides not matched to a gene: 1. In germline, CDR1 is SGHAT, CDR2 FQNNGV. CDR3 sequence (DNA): TGTGCCAGCAGCTCGGGACAGGGGGATCAGCCCCAGCATTTT. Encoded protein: CASSSGQGDQPQHF.